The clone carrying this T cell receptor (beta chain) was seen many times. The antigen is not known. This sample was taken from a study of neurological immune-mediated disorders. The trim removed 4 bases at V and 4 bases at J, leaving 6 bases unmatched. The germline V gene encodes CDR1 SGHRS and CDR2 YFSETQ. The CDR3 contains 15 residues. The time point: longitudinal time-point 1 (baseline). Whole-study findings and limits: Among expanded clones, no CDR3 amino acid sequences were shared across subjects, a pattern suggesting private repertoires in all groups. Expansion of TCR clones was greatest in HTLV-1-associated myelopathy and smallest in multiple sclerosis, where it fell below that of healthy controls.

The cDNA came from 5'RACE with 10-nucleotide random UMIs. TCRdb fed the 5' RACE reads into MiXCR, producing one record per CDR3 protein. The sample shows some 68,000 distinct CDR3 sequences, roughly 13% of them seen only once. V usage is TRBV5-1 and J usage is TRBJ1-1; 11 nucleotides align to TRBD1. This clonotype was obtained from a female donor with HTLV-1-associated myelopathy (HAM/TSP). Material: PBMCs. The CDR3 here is CASSTGQGAVTEAFF. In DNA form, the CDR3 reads TGCGCCAGCAGCACAGGACAGGGGGCCGTCACTGAAGCTTTCTTT.